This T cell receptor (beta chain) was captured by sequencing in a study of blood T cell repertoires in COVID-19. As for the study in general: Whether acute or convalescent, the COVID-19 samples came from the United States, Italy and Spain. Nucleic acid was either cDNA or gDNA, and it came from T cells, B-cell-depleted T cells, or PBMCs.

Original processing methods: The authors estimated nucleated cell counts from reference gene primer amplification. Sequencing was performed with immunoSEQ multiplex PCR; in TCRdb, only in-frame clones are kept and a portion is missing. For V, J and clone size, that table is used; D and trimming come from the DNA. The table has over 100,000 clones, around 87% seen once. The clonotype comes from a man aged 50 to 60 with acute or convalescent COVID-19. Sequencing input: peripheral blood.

The CDR3 sequence is CATPINQPQHF. In DNA form, the CDR3 reads TGTGCCACCCCTATCAATCAGCCCCAGCATTTT. The V gene is TRBV24-1, the J gene TRBJ1-5; D ambiguous. This CDR3 is built from 11 residues. V was clipped by 9 bases and J by 3 bases, with 5 bases between them. The germline V gene has CDR1 KGHDR and CDR2 SFDVKD.